The T cell receptor (beta chain) under discussion was sequenced for a study of molecular identifiers for immune sequencing clone quantification (dated by TCRdb to 2017 to 2018). Describing the broader study: In a replicate experiment, RNA from around 18,000 or 91,000 naive CD8 T cells was split into five aliquots, four of which were sequenced. This methods study benchmarked molecular-identifier clustering-based TCR repertoire sequencing (MIDCIRS) and TCR RNA copy counting, using CD8 T cells to do so.

Libraries of naive CD8 T cells were built from anywhere between about 20,000 and 1,000,000 sorted cells, with 10%, 30% or 50% of the purified RNA used. On a BD FACSAria II, naive CD8 T cells were FACS-sorted as CD8+CD4-CCR7+CD45RA+ and collected into RLT Plus buffer. More than 8 TCR copies' worth of Jurkat RNA were spiked into about 20,000-1,000,000 naive CD8 T cell samples to test detection sensitivity. Enrichment of CD8 T cells was performed with RosetteSep CD8+ T Cell Enrichment Cocktail and Ficoll-Paque, after which ACK red cell lysis was carried out. The library relied on PCR. TCRdb shows the sequencer as NextSeq 500. Bulk TCR libraries were prepared as previously described, using TCR primers listed in Table S5. Purification of total RNA was performed with the Qiagen AllPrep DNA/RNA kit. Before any analysis, reads coming from multiple sequencing runs of the same library were combined into one pool. Under the source paper's analysis protocol: Only reads with exact TCR constant sequence were kept, trimmed to 150 nt, and grouped by their 12-nt molecular barcodes. Reads in each barcode group were sub-clustered using a 15% Levenshtein threshold, and a quality-weighted consensus sequence was built for each RNA molecule. Non-functional sequences were removed, as were lower-count sequences one edit away from another. On the basis of fitting two negative binomial distributions, barcode sub-clusters with fewer than 20% of the maximum read count were discarded. TCRdb's own reprocessing of the public reads used fastp at Q25 and MiXCR and kept productive beta chains. Under each unique CDR3 protein, matching rows form one entry showing the most common genes and DNA. In this record, the V and J calls reflect TCRdb's handling and not the investigators' own analysis. This sample has roughly 630,000 distinct CDR3 sequences in its table, and approximately 24% of those were observed once. The ten largest make up about 0.73% of the sample.

Clipping removes 3 bases from V and 0 bases from J, with 3 as the unmatched junction base count. Ends included, the CDR3 has 15 residues. Of the read, only the CDR3 DNA is kept; its 45 bases are in frame from base 1. The germline V gene gives CDR1 as KGHSH and CDR2 as LQKENI. Points on this clonotype: No antigen is known for it. The final CDR3 position lacks the conserved phenylalanine or tryptophan, pointing to a likely read error.

The investigation overall reported the following: The sizes of highly expanded clones could end up underestimated when identical TCR molecules share a barcode. In CMV-specific effector cells, over 99% of molecules were held by clones above 20 RNA copies, whereas under 1% of molecules were held by such clones in naive cells. About three recovered TCR RNA copies per cell were obtained by modeling, versus around 9.8 by digital PCR, implying a capture efficiency of around 28%. A single cell's worth of spiked-in Jurkat TCR RNA was reported detectable even among one million naive CD8 T cells. When barcode sub-clustering was omitted, TCR diversity was inflated by chimeric consensus sequences, with chimeras reaching as high as 47%. Spiked-in Jurkat TCR RNA (10 copies' worth), which is not part of the donor repertoire, was contained in the naive libraries.

Sequencing was carried out using naive CD8+ T cells from blood, with Jurkat cell RNA spiked in. This sample's cell subset or site label indicates: FACS-sorted CD8+CD4-CCR7+CD45RA+ naive T cells. This receptor chain uses TRBV18 and TRBJ2-7, and 9 bases in between align with TRBD1. This receptor was taken from a human donor in good health. Some libraries in this study had Jurkat cell RNA spiked in. The nucleotides are TGTGCCAGCTCACCGGGACAGGGTTCCTCCTACGAGCAGTACTCC. Its product reads: CASSPGQGSSYEQYS.